This TCR beta chain derives from a study of T-cell memory formation after mild COVID-19. Overall study context: Largely donor-specific sequence clusters came from two donors.

MiXCR, applied by TCRdb to the 5' RACE reads, yields one record per CDR3 protein. Here the sample spans hundreds of thousands of distinct CDR3 sequences, about a sixth being singletons. As concerns this clonotype: Antigen: not known.

The study, taken as a whole, reports: Certain responding clones were present in pre-infection memory, suggesting participation of cross-reactive memory.

Germline V gene lookup returns CDR1 MNHNY and CDR2 SVGAGI (reference sequence). The CDR3 is 13 amino acids. V lost 8 bases to trimming and J lost 6 bases, with 16 bases between them. The TCR was taken from a man younger than 35 who had mild COVID-19 (a few samples of this study predate the infection). Cell type and time point are not known. The chain recombines TRBV6-6 with TRBJ1-2, with D maybe TRBD1 (6 bases). Sample: PBMCs or a T cell subset sorted from them (not recorded which). This CDR3 is CASLRGAGDGYTF. CDR3 DNA: TGTGCCAGCCTTCGGGGGGCCGGAGATGGCTACACCTTC.